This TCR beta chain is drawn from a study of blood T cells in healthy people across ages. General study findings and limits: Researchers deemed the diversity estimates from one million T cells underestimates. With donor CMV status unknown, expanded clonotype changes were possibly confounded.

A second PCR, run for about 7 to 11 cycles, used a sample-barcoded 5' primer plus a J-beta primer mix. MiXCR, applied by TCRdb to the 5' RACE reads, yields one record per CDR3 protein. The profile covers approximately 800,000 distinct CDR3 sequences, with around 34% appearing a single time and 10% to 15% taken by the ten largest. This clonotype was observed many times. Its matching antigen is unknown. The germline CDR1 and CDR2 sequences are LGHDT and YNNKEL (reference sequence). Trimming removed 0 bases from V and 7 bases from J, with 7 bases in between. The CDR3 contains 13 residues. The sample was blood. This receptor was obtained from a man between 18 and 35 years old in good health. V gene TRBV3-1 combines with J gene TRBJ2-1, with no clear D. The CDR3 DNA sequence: TGTGCCAGCAGCCAAGATAGCTCGAATGAGCAGTTCTTC. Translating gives CASSQDSSNEQFF.